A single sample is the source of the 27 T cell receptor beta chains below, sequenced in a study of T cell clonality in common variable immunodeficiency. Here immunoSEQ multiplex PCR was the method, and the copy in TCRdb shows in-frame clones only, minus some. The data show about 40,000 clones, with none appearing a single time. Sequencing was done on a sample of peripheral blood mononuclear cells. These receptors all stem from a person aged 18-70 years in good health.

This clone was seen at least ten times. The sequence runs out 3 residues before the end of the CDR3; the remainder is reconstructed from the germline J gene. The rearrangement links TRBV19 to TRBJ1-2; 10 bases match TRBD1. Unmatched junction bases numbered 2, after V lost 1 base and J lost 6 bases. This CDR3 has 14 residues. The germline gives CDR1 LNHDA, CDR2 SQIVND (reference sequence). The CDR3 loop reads CASSIVDRGHGYTF. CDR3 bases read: TGTGCCAGTAGTATAGTCGACAGGGGGCATGGC.

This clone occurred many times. The CDR3 DNA, read in part, is TGTGCCAGCAGCTCTGGACTAGCGGGAGGCCCGTGGGGAGAGACC. Protein: CASSSGLAGGPWGET. The complete CDR3 protein is CASSSGLAGGPWGETQYF. The rearrangement joins TRBV7-8 to TRBJ2-5; TRBD2 aligns across 14 bases. With the read ending 3 residues before the CDR3 end, the germline J gene is used to fill in that end. Germline CDR1 SGHVS, CDR2 FQNEAQ. The CDR3 is made up of 18 amino acids. V lost 4 bases to trimming and J lost 4 bases; unmatched junction nucleotides: 11.

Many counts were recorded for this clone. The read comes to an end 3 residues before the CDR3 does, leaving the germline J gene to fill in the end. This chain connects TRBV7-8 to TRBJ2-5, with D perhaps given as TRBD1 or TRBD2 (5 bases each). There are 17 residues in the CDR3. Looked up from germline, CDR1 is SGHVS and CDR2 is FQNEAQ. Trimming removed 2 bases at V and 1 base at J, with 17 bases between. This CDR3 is CASSLTERGAPQETQYF. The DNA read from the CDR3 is TGTGCCAGCAGCTTAACGGAGAGAGGGGCCCCCCAAGAGACC.

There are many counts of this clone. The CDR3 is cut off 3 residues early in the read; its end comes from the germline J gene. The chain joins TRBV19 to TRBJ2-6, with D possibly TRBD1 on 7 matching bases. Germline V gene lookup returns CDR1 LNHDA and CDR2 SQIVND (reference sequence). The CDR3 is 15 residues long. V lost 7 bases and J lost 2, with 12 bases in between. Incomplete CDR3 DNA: TGTGCCAGTAAGGAGGGGGCCCCTGGGGCCAACGTC. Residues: CASKEGAPGANV. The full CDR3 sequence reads CASKEGAPGANVLTF.

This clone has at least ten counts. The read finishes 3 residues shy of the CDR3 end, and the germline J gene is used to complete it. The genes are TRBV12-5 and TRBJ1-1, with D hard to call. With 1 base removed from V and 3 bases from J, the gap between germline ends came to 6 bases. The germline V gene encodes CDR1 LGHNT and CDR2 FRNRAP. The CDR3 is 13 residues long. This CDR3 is CASGLEGHTEAFF. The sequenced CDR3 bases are TGTGCTAGTGGTTTGGAAGGGCACACTGAA. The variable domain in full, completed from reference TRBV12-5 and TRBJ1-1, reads DARVTQTPRHKVTEMGQEVTMRCQPILGHNTVFWYRQTMMQGLELLAYFRNRAPLDDSGMPKDRFSAEMPDATLATLKIQPSEPRDSAVYFCASGLEGHTEAFFGQGTRLTVV.

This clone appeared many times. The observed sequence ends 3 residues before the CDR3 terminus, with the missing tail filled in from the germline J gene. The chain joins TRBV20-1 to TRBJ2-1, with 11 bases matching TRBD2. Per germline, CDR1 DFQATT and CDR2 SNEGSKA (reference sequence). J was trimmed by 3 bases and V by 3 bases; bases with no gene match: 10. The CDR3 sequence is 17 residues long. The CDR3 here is CSASLSGGVYLYNEQFF. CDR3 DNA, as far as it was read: TGCAGTGCTAGTCTTAGCGGGGGGGTTTATCTCTACAATGAG.

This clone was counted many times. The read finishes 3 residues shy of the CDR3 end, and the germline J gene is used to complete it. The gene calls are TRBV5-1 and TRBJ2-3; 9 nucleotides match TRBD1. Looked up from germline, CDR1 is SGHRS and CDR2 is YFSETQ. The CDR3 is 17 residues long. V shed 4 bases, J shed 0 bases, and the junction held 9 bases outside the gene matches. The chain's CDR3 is CASSMDRGLGSTDTQYF. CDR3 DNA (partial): TGCGCCAGCAGCATGGACAGGGGCCTGGGGAGCACAGATACG.

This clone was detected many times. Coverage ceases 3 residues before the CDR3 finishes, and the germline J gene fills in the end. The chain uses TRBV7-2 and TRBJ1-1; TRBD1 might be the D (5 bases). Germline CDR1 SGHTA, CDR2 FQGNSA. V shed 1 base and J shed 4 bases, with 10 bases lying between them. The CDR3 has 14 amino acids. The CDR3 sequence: CASSLDGGGTEAFF. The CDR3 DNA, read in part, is TGTGCCAGCAGCTTAGATGGCGGGGGCACTGAA.

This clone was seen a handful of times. Incomplete CDR3 DNA: TGTGCCAGCAGAATCTCTGGGGCCAACGTA. This translates into CASRISGANV. The whole CDR3 protein is CASRISGANVLFF. V is TRBV2 and J is TRBJ1-4, with a tentative D call TRBD1 (5 bases). Sequencing ends 3 residues short of the CDR3 end; the germline J gene provides the rest. The CDR3 loop spans 13 amino acids. Germline assignment: CDR1 SNHLY and CDR2 FYNNEI.

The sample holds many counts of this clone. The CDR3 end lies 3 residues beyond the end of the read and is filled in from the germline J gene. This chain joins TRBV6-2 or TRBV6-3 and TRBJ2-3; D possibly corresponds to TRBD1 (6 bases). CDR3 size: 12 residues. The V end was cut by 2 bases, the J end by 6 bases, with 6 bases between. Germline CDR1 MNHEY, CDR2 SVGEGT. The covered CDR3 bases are TGTGCCAGCAGTTACCAGGGGGATACG. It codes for CASSYQGDT. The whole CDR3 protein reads CASSYQGDTQYF.

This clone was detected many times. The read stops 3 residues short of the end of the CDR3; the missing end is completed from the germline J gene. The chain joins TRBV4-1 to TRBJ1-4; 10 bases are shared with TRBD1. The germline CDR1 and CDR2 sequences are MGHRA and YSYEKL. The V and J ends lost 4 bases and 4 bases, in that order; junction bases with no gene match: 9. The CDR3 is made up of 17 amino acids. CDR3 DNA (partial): TGCGCCAGCAGCCGAGGACAGGGGGGGGGCCTTAATGAAAAA. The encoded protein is CASSRGQGGGLNEK. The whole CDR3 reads CASSRGQGGGLNEKLFF.

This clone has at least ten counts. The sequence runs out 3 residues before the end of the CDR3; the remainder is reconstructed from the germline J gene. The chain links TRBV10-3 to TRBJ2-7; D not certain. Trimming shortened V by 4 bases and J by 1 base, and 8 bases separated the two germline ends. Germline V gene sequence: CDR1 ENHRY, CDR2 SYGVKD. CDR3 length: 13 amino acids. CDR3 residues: CAISGSQSYEQYF. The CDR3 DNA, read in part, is TGTGCCATCAGTGGTTCACAGTCCTACGAG.

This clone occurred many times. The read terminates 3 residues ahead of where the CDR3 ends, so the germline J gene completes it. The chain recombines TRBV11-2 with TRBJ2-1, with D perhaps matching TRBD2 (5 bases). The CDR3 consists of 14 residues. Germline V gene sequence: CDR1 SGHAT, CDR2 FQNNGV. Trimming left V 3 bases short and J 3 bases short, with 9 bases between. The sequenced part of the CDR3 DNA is TGTGCCAGCAGCTTCCTAGCCGACTACAATGAG. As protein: CASSFLADYNE. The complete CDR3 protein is CASSFLADYNEQFF. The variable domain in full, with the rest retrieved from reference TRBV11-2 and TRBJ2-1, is EAGVAQSPRYKIIEKRQSVAFWCNPISGHATLYWYQQILGQGPKLLIQFQNNGVVDDSQLPKDRFSAERLKGVDSTLKIQPAKLEDSAVYLCASSFLADYNEQFFGPGTRLTVL.

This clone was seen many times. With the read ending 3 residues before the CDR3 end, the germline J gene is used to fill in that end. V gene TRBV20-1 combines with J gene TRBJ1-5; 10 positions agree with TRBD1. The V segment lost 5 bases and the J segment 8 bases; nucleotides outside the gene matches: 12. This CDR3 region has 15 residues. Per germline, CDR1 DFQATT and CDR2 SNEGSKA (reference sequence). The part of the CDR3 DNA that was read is TGCAGTGCTTTACCGGGACAGGGGAATTTGGAGCCC. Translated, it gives CSALPGQGNLEP. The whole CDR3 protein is CSALPGQGNLEPQHF.

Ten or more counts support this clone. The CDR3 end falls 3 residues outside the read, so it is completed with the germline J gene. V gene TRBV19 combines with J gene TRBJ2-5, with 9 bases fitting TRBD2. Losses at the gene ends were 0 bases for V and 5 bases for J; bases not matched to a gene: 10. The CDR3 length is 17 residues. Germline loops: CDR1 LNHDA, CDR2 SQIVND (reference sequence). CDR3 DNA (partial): TGTGCCAGTAGTATAGACGGTAGCGGGAGCGAGGCGGAGACC. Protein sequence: CASSIDGSGSEAET. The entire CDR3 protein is CASSIDGSGSEAETQYF. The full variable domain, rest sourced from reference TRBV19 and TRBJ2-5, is DGGITQSPKYLFRKEGQNVTLSCEQNLNHDAMYWYRQDPGQGLRLIYYSQIVNDFQKGDIAEGYSVSREKKESFPLTVTSAQKNPTAFYLCASSIDGSGSEAETQYFGPGTRLLVL.

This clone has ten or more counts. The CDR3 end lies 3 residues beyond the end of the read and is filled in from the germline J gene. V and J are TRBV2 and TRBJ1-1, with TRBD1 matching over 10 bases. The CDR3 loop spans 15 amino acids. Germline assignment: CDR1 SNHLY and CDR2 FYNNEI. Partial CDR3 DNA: TGTGCCAGCATGGAGGAGGGACAGGGGTCTAGTAGA. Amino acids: CASMEEGQGSSR. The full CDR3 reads CASMEEGQGSSRAFF.

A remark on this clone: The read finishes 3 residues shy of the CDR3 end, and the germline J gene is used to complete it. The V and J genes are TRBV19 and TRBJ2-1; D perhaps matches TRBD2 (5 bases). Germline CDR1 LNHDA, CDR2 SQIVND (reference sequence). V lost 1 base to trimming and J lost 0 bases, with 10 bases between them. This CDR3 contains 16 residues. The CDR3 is CASSIGLLLSYNEQFF. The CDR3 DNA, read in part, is TGTGCCAGTAGTATAGGACTACTCCTCTCCTACAATGAG.

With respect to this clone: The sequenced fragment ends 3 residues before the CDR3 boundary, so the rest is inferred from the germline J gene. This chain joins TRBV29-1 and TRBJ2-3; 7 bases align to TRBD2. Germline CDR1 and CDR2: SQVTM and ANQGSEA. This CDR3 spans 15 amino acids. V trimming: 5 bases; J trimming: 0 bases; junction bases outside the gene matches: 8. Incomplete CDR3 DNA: TGCAGCGTTCGCCCTAGCGGAGGGAGCACAGATACG. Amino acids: CSVRPSGGSTDT. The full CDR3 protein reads CSVRPSGGSTDTQYF.

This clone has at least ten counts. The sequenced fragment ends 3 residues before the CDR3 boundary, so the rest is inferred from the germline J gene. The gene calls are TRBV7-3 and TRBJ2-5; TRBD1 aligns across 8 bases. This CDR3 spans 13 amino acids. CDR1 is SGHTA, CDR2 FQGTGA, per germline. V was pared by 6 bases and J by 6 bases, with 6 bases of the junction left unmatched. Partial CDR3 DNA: TGTGCCAGCAGTGGACAGGGAGGCCAGACC. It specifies CASSGQGGQT. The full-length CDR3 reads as CASSGQGGQTQYF.

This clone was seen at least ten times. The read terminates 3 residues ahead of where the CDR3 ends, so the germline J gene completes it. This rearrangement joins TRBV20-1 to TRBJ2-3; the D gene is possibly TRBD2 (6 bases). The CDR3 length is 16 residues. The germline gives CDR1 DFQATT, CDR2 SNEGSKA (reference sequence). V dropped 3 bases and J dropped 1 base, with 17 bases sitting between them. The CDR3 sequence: CSARPRRAQRTDTQYF. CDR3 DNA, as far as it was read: TGCAGTGCTAGGCCCCGGAGGGCCCAGCGCACAGATACG.

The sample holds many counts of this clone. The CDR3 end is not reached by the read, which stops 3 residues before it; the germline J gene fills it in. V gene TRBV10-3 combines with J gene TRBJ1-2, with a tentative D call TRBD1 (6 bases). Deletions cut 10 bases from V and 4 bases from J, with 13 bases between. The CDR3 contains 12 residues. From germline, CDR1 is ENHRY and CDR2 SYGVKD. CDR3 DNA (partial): TGTGCCACACAGCAGGGGCTCTATGGC. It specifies CATQQGLYG. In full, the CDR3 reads CATQQGLYGYTF.

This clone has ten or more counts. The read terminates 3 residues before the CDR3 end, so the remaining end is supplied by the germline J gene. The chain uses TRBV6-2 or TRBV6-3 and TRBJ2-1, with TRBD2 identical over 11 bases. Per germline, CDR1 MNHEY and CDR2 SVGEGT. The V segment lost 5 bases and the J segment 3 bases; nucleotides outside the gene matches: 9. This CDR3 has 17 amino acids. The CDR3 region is CASSKRTSGLLYNEQFF. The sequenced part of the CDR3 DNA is TGTGCCAGCAGTAAAAGGACTAGCGGGCTGCTCTACAATGAG.

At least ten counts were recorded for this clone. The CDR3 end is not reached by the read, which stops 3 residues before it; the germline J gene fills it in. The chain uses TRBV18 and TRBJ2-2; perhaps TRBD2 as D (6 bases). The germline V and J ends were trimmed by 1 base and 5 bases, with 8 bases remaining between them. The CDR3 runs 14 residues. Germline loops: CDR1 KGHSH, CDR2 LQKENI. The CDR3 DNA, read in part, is TGTGCCAGCTCACCACTGGCGGGGACCGGGGAG. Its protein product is CASSPLAGTGE. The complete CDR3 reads CASSPLAGTGELFF.

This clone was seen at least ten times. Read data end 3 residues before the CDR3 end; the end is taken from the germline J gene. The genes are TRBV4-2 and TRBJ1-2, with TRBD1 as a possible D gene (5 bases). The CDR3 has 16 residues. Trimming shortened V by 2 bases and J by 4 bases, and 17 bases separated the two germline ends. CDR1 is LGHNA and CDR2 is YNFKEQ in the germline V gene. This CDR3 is CASSQSDGQGGYGYTF. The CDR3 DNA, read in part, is TGTGCCAGCAGCCAATCCGATGGCCAGGGAGGCTATGGC.

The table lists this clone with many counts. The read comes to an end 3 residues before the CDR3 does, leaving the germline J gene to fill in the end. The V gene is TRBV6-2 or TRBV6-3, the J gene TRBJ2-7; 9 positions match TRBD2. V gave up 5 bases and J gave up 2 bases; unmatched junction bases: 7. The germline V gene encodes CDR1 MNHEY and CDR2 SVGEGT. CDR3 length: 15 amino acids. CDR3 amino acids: CASSGELAGAYEQYF. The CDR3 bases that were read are TGTGCCAGCAGTGGGGAACTAGCGGGCGCCTACGAG.

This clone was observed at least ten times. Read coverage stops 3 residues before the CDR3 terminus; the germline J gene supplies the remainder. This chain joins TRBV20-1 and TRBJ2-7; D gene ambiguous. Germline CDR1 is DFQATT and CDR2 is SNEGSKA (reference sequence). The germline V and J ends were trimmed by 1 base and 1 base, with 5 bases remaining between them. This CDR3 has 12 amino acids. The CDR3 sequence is CSARVSSYEQYF. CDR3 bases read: TGCAGTGCTAGAGTTAGTTCCTACGAG.

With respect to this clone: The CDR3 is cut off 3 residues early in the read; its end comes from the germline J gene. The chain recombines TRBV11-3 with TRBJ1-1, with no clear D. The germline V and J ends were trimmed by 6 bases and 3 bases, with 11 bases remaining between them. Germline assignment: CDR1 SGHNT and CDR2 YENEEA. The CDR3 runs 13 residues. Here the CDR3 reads CASSPGRDTEAFF. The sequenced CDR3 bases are TGTGCCAGCAGTCCGGGGAGGGACACTGAA.